The 25 T cell receptor beta chains below all came from one sample that was sequenced in a study of shared T cell receptors in the human thymus. Clones were sequenced by immunoSEQ multiplex PCR, and TCRdb holds only the in-frame ones, with some missing. The repertoire includes some 660,000 clones, around 87% of them detected once, and 0.0094% sits in the top ten. The same data also contributed to another study, on human thymus T cells.

The sequencing input was thymocytes. These TCRs come from a boy in the first two years of life with a congenital heart defect.

V is TRBV5-4 and J is TRBJ1-6, with a tentative D call TRBD1 (6 bases). The CDR3 runs to 18 residues. Germline values: CDR1 SGHNT, CDR2 YYREEE (reference sequence). V was pared by 0 bases and J by 4 bases, with 17 bases between. This CDR3 reads CASSLAGQYLPYNSPLHF. CDR3 DNA sequence: TGTGCCAGCAGCTTGGCCGGACAGTACCTCCCTTATAATTCACCCCTCCACTTT.

This rearrangement joins TRBV5-1 to TRBJ2-1; 10 positions agree with TRBD1. This CDR3 region has 14 residues. Germline values: CDR1 SGHRS, CDR2 YFSETQ. With 3 bases clipped from V and 8 bases from J, the junction kept 5 bases outside the gene matches. The CDR3 loop is CASSSSGQGHEQFF. The CDR3 nucleotides are TGCGCCAGCAGCTCCTCGGGACAGGGGCATGAGCAGTTCTTC.

The rearrangement links TRBV2 to TRBJ1-1; TRBD1 might be the D (5 bases). V was pared by 5 bases and J by 1 base, with 14 bases between. This CDR3 has 15 residues. The germline V gene has CDR1 SNHLY and CDR2 FYNNEI. The CDR3 here is CASSLRTSPNTEAFF. The CDR3, as DNA: TGTGCCAGCAGTCTTAGGACAAGCCCGAACACTGAAGCTTTCTTT. The full variable domain, rest sourced from reference TRBV2 and TRBJ1-1, is EPEVTQTPSHQVTQMGQEVILRCVPISNHLYFYWYRQILGQKVEFLVSFYNNEISEKSEIFDDQFSVERPDGSNFTLKIRSTKLEDSAMYFCASSLRTSPNTEAFFGQGTRLTVV.

The chain employs TRBV27 and TRBJ2-4, with a tentative D call TRBD2 (5 bases). V shed 0 bases and J shed 6 bases, with 9 bases lying between them. Germline V gene lookup returns CDR1 MNHEY and CDR2 SMNVEV (reference sequence). The CDR3 covers 14 residues. The CDR3 loop is CASSLSLEGNIQYF. CDR3 bases: TGTGCCAGCAGTTTATCTCTAGAGGGAAACATTCAGTACTTC.

V and J are TRBV7-6 and TRBJ2-1; D is possibly TRBD1 (7 bases). The V gene lost 3 bases and the J gene lost 4 bases, with 16 bases spanning the gap. CDR3 length: 16 amino acids. Germline lookup yields CDR1 SGHVS and CDR2 FNYEAQ. Here the CDR3 DNA reads TGTGCCAGCAGCTTCACAGGGGAGGACCCTTACAATGAGCAGTTCTTC. Translating gives CASSFTGEDPYNEQFF.

The V call is TRBV6-4, the J call TRBJ1-6, with D maybe TRBD1 (5 bases). The V gene lost 7 bases and the J gene lost 0 bases, with 25 bases spanning the gap. The CDR3 extends over 20 amino acids. Germline-derived CDR1 and CDR2 are MRHNA and SNTAGT. DNA of the CDR3: TGTGCCAGCAAATGGAGGGGTCACGAACCGAAAAACTCCTATAATTCACCCCTCCACTTT. It specifies CASKWRGHEPKNSYNSPLHF.

The gene calls are TRBV25-1 and TRBJ2-7; 15 nucleotides match TRBD2. V lost 2 bases to trimming and J lost 2 bases; unmatched junction nucleotides: 4. The CDR3 length is 17 residues. Germline CDR1 reads MGHDK; CDR2 reads SYGVNS. The CDR3: CASSEGTSGRPPYEQYF. The CDR3 coding sequence is TGTGCCAGCAGTGAAGGGACTAGCGGGAGGCCCCCCTACGAGCAGTACTTC.

The chain joins TRBV4-1 to TRBJ2-5; D is perhaps TRBD2 (5 bases). V was trimmed by 3 bases and J by 1 base, leaving 12 bases between them. This CDR3 has 15 residues. Germline CDR1 and CDR2: MGHRA and YSYEKL. The CDR3 nucleotides are TGCGCCAGCAGCCACTCAGTGGACTCCCAAGAGACCCAGTACTTC. Protein: CASSHSVDSQETQYF.

The V and J genes are TRBV19 and TRBJ1-1; possible D gene TRBD1, 5 bases. V was trimmed by 9 bases and J by 4 bases, leaving 18 bases between them. Germline lookup yields CDR1 LNHDA and CDR2 SQIVND (reference sequence). The CDR3 covers 14 residues. The DNA of the CDR3 is TGTGCCAGCCTACCTTTCGGGGGGGGCACTGAAGCTTTCTTT. This translates into CASLPFGGGTEAFF.

This clone was recorded once. The V gene is TRBV5-1, the J gene TRBJ1-1; no clear D. The CDR3 runs 14 residues. Trimming removed 0 bases from V and 2 bases from J, with 8 bases in between. The germline V gene encodes CDR1 SGHRS and CDR2 YFSETQ. CDR3 region: CASSLETRNTEAFF. The CDR3 DNA reads as TGCGCCAGCAGCTTGGAGACACGCAACACTGAAGCTTTCTTT.

V gene TRBV5-6 combines with J gene TRBJ1-4, with D possibly matching TRBD1 (6 bases). CDR1 and CDR2 from the germline V gene are SGHDT and YYEEEE. V was trimmed by 2 bases and J by 8 bases, leaving 22 bases between them. CDR3 size: 17 residues. The CDR3 sequence is CASSFGDTHRGGEKLFF. The DNA of the CDR3 is TGTGCCAGCAGCTTTGGGGACACCCATCGGGGGGGGGAAAAACTGTTTTTT.

The chain uses TRBV5-6 and TRBJ2-3; 7 bases agree with TRBD2. Germline lookup yields CDR1 SGHDT and CDR2 YYEEEE. Trimming removed 2 bases from V and 1 base from J; junction bases left unmatched: 7. The CDR3 extends over 16 amino acids. CDR3 bases: TGTGCCAGCAGCTTTAATGCGGGAGAGGGCACAGATACGCAGTATTTT. Translated: CASSFNAGEGTDTQYF.

This CDR3 reads CASSLDLGQAGEQYF. The CDR3, as DNA: TGTGCCAGCAGCTTAGATCTGGGACAGGCAGGGGAGCAGTACTTC. This rearrangement joins TRBV7-8 to TRBJ2-7; 8 nucleotides agree with TRBD1. With V trimmed by 1 base and J by 7 bases, 9 bases remained unmatched. In germline, CDR1 is SGHVS, CDR2 FQNEAQ. This CDR3 region has 15 residues. The entire variable domain, with the rest obtained from reference TRBV7-8 and TRBJ2-7, is as follows: GAGVSQSPRYKVAKRGQDVALRCDPISGHVSLFWYQQALGQGPEFLTYFQNEAQLDKSGLPSDRFFAERPEGSVSTLKIQRTQQEDSAVYLCASSLDLGQAGEQYFGPGTRLTVT.

This sequence joins TRBV5-4 and TRBJ1-2; 11 nucleotides line up with TRBD1. The CDR3 consists of 14 residues. Germline trimming cut 3 bases from V and 8 bases from J; bases unmatched to any gene: 6. The V gene's germline CDR1 is SGHNT and CDR2 YYREEE (reference sequence). The CDR3 region is CASSSGQGAEGYTF. The CDR3 coding sequence is TGTGCCAGCAGCTCAGGACAGGGGGCGGAGGGCTACACCTTC.

This chain connects TRBV4-1 to TRBJ2-1; 13 bases fit TRBD2. The germline V gene has CDR1 MGHRA and CDR2 YSYEKL. CDR3 length: 16 residues. The V segment lost 2 bases and the J segment 11 bases; nucleotides outside the gene matches: 9. The CDR3 sequence is CASSQYSTSGGPQQFF. DNA of the CDR3: TGCGCCAGCAGCCAATATTCGACTAGCGGGGGGCCCCAGCAGTTCTTC.

This sequence joins TRBV21-1 and TRBJ1-1. TRBV21-1 is a pseudogene. CDR3 length: 14 amino acids. CDR3 in amino acids: CASSAPRGGTEAFF. CDR3 DNA: TGTGCCAGCAGCGCCCCACGGGGGGGGACTGAAGCTTTCTTT.

The V and J genes are TRBV7-6 and TRBJ2-2; D unclear. From germline, CDR1 is SGHVS and CDR2 FNYEAQ. Deletions cut 6 bases from V and 1 base from J, with 3 bases between. The CDR3 has 12 residues. The CDR3 sequence: CASRRNTGELFF. The CDR3 region has the DNA TGTGCCAGCAGGAGGAACACCGGGGAGCTGTTTTTT.

The chain carries TRBV4-3 and TRBJ1-2; the D gene is possibly TRBD1 (5 bases). The germline V and J ends were trimmed by 1 base and 2 bases, with 14 bases remaining between them. Per the germline V gene, CDR1 is LGHNA and CDR2 is YSLEER. The CDR3 loop spans 16 amino acids. The CDR3 here is CASSQGMKGKNYGYTF. The DNA for the CDR3 is TGCGCCAGCAGCCAAGGAATGAAGGGGAAGAACTATGGCTACACCTTC.

V is TRBV10-3 and J is TRBJ1-1, with 9 nucleotides matching TRBD1. The J segment lost 8 bases and the V segment lost 2 bases, leaving 3 bases of the junction unmatched. The CDR3 loop spans 13 amino acids. Looked up from germline, CDR1 is ENHRY and CDR2 is SYGVKD. The CDR3 nucleotides read TGTGCCATCAGTGAGATAGGGACAGGGGAAGCTTTCTTT. Protein: CAISEIGTGEAFF.

This clone was recorded only once. This chain joins TRBV27 and TRBJ2-1, with TRBD2 matching over 7 bases. The germline V gene has CDR1 MNHEY and CDR2 SMNVEV (reference sequence). Losses at the gene ends were 6 bases for V and 2 bases for J; bases not matched to a gene: 10. This CDR3 contains 16 residues. The CDR3 reads CASRSFSSGTYNEQFF. The DNA of the CDR3 is TGTGCCAGCAGGAGCTTTTCTAGCGGAACCTACAATGAGCAGTTCTTC.

This clone was observed a handful of times. This chain links TRBV5-6 with TRBJ1-5; 7 nucleotides line up with TRBD1. With V trimmed by 3 bases and J by 5 bases, 14 bases remained unmatched. CDR3 length: 17 amino acids. In germline, CDR1 is SGHDT, CDR2 YYEEEE. The CDR3 DNA follows: TGTGCCAGCAGCTCTAATCGGACAGGCGATACGCATCAGCCCCAGCATTTT. It specifies CASSSNRTGDTHQPQHF.

The V gene is TRBV28, the J gene TRBJ1-2; D remains unclear. CDR1 and CDR2 from the germline V gene are MDHEN and SYDVKM. V dropped 8 bases and J dropped 2 bases, with 12 bases sitting between them. The CDR3 has 13 residues. This chain's CDR3 is CASLGGINYGYTF. Written as DNA, the CDR3 is TGTGCCAGCCTTGGCGGTATCAACTATGGCTACACCTTC.

The rearrangement uses TRBV19 and TRBJ1-6; D gene uncertain. The length of the CDR3 is 14 residues. Germline CDR1 reads LNHDA; CDR2 reads SQIVND (reference sequence). Trimming cost V 1 base and J 7 bases, with 8 bases left between them. CDR3 loop: CASSIGPGNSPLHF. The CDR3 nucleotides read TGTGCCAGTAGTATAGGGCCAGGCAATTCACCCCTCCACTTT.

This clone was seen a few times. The chain carries TRBV7-9 and TRBJ2-3; tentative D call: TRBD2 (6 bases). Trimming removed 5 bases from V and 3 bases from J, with 9 bases in between. The CDR3 has 13 amino acids. CDR1 and CDR2 (germline): SEHNR, FQNEAQ (reference sequence). The CDR3 sequence: CASSHGLTDTQYF. DNA for the CDR3: TGTGCCAGCAGCCACGGACTAACAGATACGCAGTATTTT.

The chain recombines TRBV27 with TRBJ2-5; D is perhaps TRBD2 (6 bases). From germline, CDR1 is MNHEY and CDR2 SMNVEV (reference sequence). V was shortened by 2 bases and J by 2 bases, with 9 bases between the two germline ends. This CDR3 is 14 amino acids long. In DNA, the CDR3 is TGTGCCAGCAGTTTAGTAGCGGAACAAGAGACCCAGTACTTC. It yields the protein CASSLVAEQETQYF.